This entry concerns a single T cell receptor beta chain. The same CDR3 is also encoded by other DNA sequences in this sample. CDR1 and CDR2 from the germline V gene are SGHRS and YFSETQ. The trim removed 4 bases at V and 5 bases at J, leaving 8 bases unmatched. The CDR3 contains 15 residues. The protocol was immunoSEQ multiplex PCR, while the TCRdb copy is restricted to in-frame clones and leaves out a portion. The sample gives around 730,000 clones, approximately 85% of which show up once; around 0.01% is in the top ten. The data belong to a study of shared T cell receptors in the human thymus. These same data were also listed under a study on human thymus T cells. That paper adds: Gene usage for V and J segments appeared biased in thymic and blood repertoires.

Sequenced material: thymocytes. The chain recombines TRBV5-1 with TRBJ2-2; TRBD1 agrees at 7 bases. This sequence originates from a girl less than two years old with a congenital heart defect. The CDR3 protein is CASSLRQGGTGELFF. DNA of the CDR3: TGCGCCAGCAGCCTTAGACAGGGTGGAACCGGGGAGCTGTTTTTT.